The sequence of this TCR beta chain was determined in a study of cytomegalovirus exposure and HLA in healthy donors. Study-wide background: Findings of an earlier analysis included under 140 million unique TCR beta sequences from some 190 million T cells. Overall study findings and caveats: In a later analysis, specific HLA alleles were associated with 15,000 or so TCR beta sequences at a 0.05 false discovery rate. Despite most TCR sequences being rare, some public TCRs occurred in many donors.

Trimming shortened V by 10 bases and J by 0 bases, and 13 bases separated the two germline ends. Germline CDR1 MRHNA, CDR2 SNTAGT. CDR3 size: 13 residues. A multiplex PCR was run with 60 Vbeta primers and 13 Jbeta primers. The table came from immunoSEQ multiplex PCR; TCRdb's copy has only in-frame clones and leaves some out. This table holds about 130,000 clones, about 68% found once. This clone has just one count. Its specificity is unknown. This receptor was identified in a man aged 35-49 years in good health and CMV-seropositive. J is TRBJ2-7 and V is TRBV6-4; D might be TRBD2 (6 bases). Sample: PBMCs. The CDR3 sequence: CATRDSSSYEQYF. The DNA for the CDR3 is TGTGCCACCCGGGACTCGAGCTCCTACGAGCAGTACTTC.